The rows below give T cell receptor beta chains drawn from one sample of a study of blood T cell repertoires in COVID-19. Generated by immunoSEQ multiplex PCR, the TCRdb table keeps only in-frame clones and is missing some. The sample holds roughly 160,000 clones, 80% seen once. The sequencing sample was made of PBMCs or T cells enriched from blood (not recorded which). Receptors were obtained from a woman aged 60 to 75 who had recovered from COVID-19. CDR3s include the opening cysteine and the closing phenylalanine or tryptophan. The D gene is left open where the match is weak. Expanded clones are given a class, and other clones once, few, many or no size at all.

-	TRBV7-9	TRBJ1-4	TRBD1	CASSPRDRASEKLFF	TGTGCCAGCAGCCCCCGGGACAGGGCGTCGGAAAAACTGTTTTTT
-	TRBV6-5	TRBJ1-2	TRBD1	CASSLTGVNYGYTF	TGTGCCAGCAGCCTCACAGGGGTTAACTATGGCTACACCTTC
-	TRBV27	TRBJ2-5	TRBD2	CASSRGLAGTQETQYF	TGTGCCAGCAGTCGAGGACTAGCGGGGACCCAAGAGACCCAGTACTTC
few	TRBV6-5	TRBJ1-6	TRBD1	CASSWDGQGLSPLHF	TGTGCCAGCAGCTGGGATGGACAGGGGCTTTCACCCCTCCACTTT
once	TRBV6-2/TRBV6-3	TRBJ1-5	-	CASSYYPNQPQHF	TGTGCCAGCAGTTACTATCCAAATCAGCCCCAGCATTTT
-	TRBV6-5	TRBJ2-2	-	CASNRGAGTGELFF	TGTGCCAGCAACCGGGGGGCGGGGACCGGGGAGCTGTTTTTT
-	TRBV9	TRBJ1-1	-	CASSKDRGSAEAFF	TGTGCCAGCAGCAAAGACAGAGGAAGCGCTGAAGCTTTCTTT
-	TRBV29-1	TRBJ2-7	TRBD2	CSVGTSYEQYF	TGCAGCGTCGGGACTAGCTACGAGCAGTACTTC
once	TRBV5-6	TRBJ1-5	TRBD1	CASSFSGQGSQPQHF	TGTGCCAGCAGCTTTTCGGGACAGGGAAGTCAGCCCCAGCATTTT
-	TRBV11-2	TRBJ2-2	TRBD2	CASSQELAGGKGELFF	TGTGCCAGCAGCCAGGAGTTAGCGGGGGGGAAAGGGGAGCTGTTTTTT
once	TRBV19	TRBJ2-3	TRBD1	CASSIDRGTDTQYF	TGTGCCAGTAGTATTGACAGGGGGACAGATACGCAGTATTTT
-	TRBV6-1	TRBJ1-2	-	CASSVDAGISGNYGYTF	TGTGCCAGCAGTGTAGATGCGGGGATATCGGGTAACTATGGCTACACCTTC
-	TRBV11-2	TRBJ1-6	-	CASSWGVDNSPLHF	TGTGCCAGCAGCTGGGGGGTTGACAATTCACCCCTCCACTTT
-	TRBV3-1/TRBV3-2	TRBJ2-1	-	CASSQDRLGVSYNEQFF	TGTGCCAGCAGCCAAGATCGATTAGGAGTGTCCTACAATGAGCAGTTCTTC
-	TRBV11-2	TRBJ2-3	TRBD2	CASSFSGASTDTQYF	TGTGCCAGCAGCTTTAGCGGGGCTAGCACAGATACGCAGTATTTT
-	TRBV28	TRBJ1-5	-	CASSLGRDDQPQHF	TGTGCCAGCAGTTTAGGGAGGGATGATCAGCCCCAGCATTTT
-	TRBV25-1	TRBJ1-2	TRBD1	CASKKTGNGYTF	TGTGCCAGCAAGAAGACAGGGAACGGCTACACCTTC
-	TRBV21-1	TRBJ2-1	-	CASSKALFLAFGQSYNEQFF	TGTGCCAGCAGCAAAGCGCTTTTTCTGGCATTCGGACAGTCCTACAATGAGCAGTTCTTC
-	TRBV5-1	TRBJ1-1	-	CASSPGAVNTEAFF	TGCGCCAGCAGCCCAGGGGCCGTCAACACTGAAGCTTTCTTT
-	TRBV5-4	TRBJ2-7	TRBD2	CASSFPSGGAREGEQYF	TGTGCCAGCAGCTTCCCTAGCGGGGGGGCTAGGGAAGGCGAGCAGTACTTC
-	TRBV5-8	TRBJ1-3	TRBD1	CASSQGVHSGNTIYF	TGTGCCAGCAGCCAGGGGGTTCATAGTGGAAACACCATATATTTT
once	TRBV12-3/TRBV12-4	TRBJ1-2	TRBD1	CASSYRGQGYTF	TGTGCCAGCAGTTATAGGGGGCAGGGCTACACCTTC